This T cell receptor (beta chain) appears in the sequencing data of a study of sequential checkpoint blockade in melanoma. At the level of the study: About 88 pretreatment tumor DNA samples were TCRβ immunosequenced.

TCRdb keeps only in-frame clones here, not all; method: immunoSEQ multiplex PCR. The sample contains about 11,000 clones, around 30% of which appear only once. Treatment defined: randomized to nivolumab then ipilimumab (arm A) or the reverse (arm B). V lost 0 bases, J lost 3 bases, and 6 bases lay in between. The CDR3 runs to 15 residues. From germline, CDR1 is MNHGY and CDR2 SAAAGT. Study-wide points: About 30 times likelier clinical benefit followed increased tumor T-cell fraction and clonality.

This clone was seen ten or more times. What it recognizes is unknown. This chain joins TRBV6-8 and TRBJ2-6; no clear D. The receptor comes from a human donor with melanoma. Sample: tumor tissue (inferred from file names), taken from a patient given nivolumab and ipilimumab in sequence. The CDR3, as DNA: TGTGCCAGCAGTTACTCGATGGGTGGGGCCAACGTCCTGACTTTC. Translated: CASSYSMGGANVLTF.